Given below is one TCR beta chain in context. Seattle researchers signed up patients amid active infection and tracked them longitudinally. As handled by the study authors: How many nucleated cells were present was estimated from reference gene primer amplification. The assay was immunoSEQ multiplex PCR, and TCRdb's table has in-frame clones only and misses some. V, J and clone size reflect that table, while D and trimming were determined from the DNA. The profile covers under 400,000 clones, with 70% to 90% appearing a single time and 10% taken by the ten largest. Germline lookup yields CDR1 MDHEN and CDR2 SYDVKM. V lost 8 bases to trimming and J lost 5 bases, with 13 bases between them. This CDR3 has 13 residues. The sample belongs to a study of blood T cell repertoires in COVID-19. Study-level background: Researchers got acute and convalescent COVID-19 samples from the United States, Italy and Spain.

The chain joins TRBV28 to TRBJ1-5; a weak D match, TRBD1 (6 bases). The receptor comes from a woman in her twenties or thirties with COVID-19, enrolled during active disease. The sequencing sample was made of peripheral blood. As DNA, the CDR3 is TGTGCCAGCGGAGGACAGTTGGATCAGCCCCAGCATTTT. This translates into CASGGQLDQPQHF.